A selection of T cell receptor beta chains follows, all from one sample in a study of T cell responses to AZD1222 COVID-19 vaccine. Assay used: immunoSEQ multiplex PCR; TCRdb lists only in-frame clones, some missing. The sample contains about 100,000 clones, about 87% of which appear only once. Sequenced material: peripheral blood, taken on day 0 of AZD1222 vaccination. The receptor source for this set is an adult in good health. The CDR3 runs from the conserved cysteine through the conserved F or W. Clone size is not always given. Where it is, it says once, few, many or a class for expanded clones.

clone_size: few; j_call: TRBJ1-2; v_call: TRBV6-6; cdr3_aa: CASSYPDRGNYGYTF
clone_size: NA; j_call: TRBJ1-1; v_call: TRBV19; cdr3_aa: CASSKAGNTEAFF
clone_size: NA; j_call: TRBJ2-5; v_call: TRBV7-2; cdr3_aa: CASSPTGLQETQYF
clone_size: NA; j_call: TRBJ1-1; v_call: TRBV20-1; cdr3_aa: CSASREMNTEAFF
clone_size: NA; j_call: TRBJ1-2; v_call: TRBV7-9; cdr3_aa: CASRPPSHYGYTF
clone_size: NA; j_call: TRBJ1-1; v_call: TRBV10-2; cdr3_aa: CASSEVKGWTEAFF
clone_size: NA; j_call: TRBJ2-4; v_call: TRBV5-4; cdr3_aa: CASSPQWGSKNIQYF
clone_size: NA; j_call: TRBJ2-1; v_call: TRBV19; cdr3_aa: CASSMTGDTYNEQFF
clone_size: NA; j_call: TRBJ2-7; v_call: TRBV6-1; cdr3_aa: CASSEPGQRDEQYF
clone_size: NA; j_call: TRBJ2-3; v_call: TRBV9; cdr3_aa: CASSVGTLAGVTDTQYF
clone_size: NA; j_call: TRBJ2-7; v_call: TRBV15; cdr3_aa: CATSRGNLLADVYEQYF
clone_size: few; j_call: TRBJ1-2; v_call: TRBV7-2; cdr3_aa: CASSLPGAYGYTF
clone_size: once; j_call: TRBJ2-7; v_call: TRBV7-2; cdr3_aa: CASSFTPGAYEQYF
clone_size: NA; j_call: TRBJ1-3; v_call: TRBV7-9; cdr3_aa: CASSLVWGLISGNTIYF
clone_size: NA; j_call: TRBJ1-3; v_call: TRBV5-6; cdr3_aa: CASSPGTGSGNTIYF
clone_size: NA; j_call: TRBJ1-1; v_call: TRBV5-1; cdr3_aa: CASSQTYRINTEAFF
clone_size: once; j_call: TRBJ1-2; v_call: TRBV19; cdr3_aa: CASGGPIYGYTF
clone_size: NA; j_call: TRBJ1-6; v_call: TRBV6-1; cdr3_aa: CASSEAWKTVSPLHF
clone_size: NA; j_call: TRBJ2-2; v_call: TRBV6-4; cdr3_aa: CASSEWASGRNTGELFF
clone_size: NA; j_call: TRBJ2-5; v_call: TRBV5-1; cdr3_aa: CASSLELTGWGSFTQYF
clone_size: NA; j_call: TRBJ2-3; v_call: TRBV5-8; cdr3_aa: CASERTSTDTQYF
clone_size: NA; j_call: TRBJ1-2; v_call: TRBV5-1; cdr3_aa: CASSVDRGPWGYTF
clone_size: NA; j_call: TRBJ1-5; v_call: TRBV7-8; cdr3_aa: CASSHGNSNQPQHF
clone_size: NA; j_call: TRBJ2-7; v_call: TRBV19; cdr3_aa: CASSSAGTGVYEQYF
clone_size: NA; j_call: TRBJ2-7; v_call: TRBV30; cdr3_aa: CAWSAGLGSYEQYF
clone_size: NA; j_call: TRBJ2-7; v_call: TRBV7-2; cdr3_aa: CASSPSRHEQYF
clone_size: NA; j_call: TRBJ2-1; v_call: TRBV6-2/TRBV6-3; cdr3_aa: CASSYRSSGYNEQFF
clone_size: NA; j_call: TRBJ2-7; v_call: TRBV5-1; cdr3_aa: CASSLTGEGYEQYF
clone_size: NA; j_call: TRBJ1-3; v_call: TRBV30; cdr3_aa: CAWGTGAGNTIYF
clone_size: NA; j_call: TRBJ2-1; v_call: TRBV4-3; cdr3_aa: CASSQDWTGFNEQFF
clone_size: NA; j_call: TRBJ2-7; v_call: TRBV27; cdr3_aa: CASSLSSGTTYEQYF
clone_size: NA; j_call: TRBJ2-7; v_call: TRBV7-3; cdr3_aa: CASSLGGSGSEQYF
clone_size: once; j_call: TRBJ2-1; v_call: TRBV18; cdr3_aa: CASSPPTANEQFF
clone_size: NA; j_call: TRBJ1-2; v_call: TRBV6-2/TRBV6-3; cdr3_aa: CASSRRYVGYGYTF
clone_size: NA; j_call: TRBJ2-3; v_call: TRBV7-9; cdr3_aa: CASSRRSGVSTDTQYF
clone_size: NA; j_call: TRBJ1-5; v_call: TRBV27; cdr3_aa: CASRGGAGGQPQHF
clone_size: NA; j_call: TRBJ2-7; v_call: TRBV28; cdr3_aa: CASSPQSGSYEQYF
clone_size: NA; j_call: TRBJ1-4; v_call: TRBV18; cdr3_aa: CASSPPQGIGRTNEKLFF
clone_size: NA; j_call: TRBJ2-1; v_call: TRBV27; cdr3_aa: CASSFVGIRNEQFF
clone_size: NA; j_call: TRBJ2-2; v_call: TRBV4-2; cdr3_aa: CASSQEWTNTGELFF
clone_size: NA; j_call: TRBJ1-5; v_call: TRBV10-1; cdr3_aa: CASTPVGGRKRNNSNQPQHF
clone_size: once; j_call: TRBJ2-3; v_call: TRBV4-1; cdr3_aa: CASSQELATDTQYF
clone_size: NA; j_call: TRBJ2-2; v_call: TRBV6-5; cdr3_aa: CASRRPLDNTGELFF
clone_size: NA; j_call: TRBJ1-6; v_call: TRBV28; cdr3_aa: CASVAGQPSNPLHF
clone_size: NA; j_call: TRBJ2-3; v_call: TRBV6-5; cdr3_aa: CASRTTGGATDTQYF
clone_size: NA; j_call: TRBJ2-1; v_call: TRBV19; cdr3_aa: CASRTNRQGIYNEQFF
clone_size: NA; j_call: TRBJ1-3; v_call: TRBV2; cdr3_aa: CASRVGPSGNTIYF
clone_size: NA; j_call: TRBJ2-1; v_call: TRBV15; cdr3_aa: CATSRHQPGLGDEQFF
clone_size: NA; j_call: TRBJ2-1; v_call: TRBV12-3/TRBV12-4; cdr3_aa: CASSFRRYEQFF
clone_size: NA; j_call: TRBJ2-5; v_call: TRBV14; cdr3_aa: CASSPLSIQETQYF
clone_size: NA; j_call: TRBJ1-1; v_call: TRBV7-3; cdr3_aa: CASSFGGQNTEAFF
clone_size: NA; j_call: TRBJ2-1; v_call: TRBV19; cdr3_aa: CASSPGPVGGSFNEQFF
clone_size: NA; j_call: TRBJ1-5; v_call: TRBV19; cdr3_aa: CASSILGGTSNQPQHF
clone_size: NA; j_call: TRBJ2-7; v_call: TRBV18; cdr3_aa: CASSSTSGSQNEQYF
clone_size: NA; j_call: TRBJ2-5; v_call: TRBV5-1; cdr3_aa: CASSLGPGPEETQYF
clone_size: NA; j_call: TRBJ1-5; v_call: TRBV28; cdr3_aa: CASSWDRNQPQHF
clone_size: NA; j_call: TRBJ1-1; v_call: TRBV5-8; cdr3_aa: CASSWGLRTEAFF